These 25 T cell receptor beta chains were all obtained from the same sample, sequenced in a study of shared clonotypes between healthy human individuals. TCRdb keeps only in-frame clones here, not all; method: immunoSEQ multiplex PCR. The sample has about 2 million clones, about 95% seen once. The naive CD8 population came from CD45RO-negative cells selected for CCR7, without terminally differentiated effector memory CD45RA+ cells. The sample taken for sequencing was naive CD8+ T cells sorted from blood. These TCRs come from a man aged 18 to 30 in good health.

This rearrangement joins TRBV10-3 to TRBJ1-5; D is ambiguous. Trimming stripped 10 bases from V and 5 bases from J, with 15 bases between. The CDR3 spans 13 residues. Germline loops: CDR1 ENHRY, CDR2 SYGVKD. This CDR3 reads CATSPSSYQPQHF. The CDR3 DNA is TGTGCCACTTCCCCATCCTCGTATCAGCCCCAGCATTTT.

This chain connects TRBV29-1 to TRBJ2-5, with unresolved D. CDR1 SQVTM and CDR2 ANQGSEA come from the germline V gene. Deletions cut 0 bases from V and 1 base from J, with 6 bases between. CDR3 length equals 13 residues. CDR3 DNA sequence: TGCAGCGTTGAAGAAGGGTTCCAAGAGACCCAGTACTTC. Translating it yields CSVEEGFQETQYF.

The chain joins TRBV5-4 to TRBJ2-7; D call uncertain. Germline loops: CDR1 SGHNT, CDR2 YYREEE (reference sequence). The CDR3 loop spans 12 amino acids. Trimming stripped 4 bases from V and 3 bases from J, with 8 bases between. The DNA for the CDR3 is TGTGCCAGCAGCGAAGCCAACTACGAGCAGTACTTC. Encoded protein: CASSEANYEQYF.

The CDR3 loop reads CASSFGGPQQFF. The CDR3 DNA reads TGTGCCAGCAGCTTCGGGGGGCCTCAGCAGTTCTTC. The chain carries TRBV11-3 and TRBJ2-1; tentative D call: TRBD2 (7 bases). There are 12 residues in the CDR3. Trimming shortened V by 3 bases and J by 11 bases, and 11 bases separated the two germline ends. Germline V CDR1 and CDR2: SGHNT, YENEEA.

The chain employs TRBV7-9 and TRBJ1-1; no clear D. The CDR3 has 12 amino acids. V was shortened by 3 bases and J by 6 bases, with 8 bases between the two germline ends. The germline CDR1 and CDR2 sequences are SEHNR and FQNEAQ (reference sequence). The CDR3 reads CASSFGIPEAFF. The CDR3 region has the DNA TGTGCCAGCAGCTTCGGAATCCCTGAAGCTTTCTTT. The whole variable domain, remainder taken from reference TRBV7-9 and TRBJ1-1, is DTGVSQNPRHKITKRGQNVTFRCDPISEHNRLYWYRQTLGQGPEFLTYFQNEAQLEKSRLLSDRFSAERPKGSFSTLEIQRTEQGDSAMYLCASSFGIPEAFFGQGTRLTVV.

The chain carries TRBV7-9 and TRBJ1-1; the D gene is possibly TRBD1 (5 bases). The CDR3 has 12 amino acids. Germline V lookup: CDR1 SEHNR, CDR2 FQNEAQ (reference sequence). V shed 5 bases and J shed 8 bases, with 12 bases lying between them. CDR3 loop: CASSEGRGEAFF. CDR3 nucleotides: TGTGCCAGCAGCGAAGGAAGGGGAGAAGCTTTCTTT.

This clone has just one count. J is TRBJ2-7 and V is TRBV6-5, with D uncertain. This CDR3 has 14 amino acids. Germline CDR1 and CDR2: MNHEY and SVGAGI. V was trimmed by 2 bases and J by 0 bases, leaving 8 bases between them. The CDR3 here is CASSYEAFSYEQYF. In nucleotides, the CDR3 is TGTGCCAGCAGTTACGAGGCGTTCTCCTACGAGCAGTACTTC.

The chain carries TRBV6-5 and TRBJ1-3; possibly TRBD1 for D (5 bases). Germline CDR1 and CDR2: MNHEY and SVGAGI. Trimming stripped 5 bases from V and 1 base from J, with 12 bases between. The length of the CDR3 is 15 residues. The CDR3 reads CASSHQGISGNTIYF. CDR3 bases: TGTGCCAGCAGTCATCAGGGTATATCTGGAAACACCATATATTTT.

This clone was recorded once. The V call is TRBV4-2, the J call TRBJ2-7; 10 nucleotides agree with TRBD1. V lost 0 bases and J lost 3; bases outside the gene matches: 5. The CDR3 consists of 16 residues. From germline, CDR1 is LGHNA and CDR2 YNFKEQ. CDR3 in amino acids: CASSQEGQGPGYEQYF. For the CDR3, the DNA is TGTGCCAGCAGCCAAGAGGGACAGGGGCCCGGCTACGAGCAGTACTTC.

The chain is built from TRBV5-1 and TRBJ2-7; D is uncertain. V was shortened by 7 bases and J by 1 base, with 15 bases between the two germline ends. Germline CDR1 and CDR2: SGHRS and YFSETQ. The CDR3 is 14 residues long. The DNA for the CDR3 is TGCGCCAGCGCTCTATCCCAATCGTCCTACGAGCAGTACTTC. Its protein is CASALSQSSYEQYF.

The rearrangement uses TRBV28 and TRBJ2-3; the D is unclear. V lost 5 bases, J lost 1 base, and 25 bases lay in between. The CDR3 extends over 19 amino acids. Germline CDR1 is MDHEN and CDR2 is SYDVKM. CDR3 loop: CASSPFPSDSAWGTDTQYF. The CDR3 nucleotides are TGTGCCAGCAGTCCCTTCCCGTCCGACTCCGCTTGGGGCACAGATACGCAGTATTTT. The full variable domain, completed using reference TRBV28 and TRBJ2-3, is DVKVTQSSRYLVKRTGEKVFLECVQDMDHENMFWYRQDPGLGLRLIYFSYDVKMKEKGDIPEGYSVSREKKERFSLILESASTNQTSMYLCASSPFPSDSAWGTDTQYFGPGTRLTVL.

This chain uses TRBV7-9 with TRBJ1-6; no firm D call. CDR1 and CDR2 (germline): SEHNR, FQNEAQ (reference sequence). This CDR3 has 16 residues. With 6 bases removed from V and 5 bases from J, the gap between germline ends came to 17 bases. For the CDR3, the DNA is TGTGCCAGCAGTTTTGGATGGGGAGACCATAATTCACCCCTCCACTTT. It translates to CASSFGWGDHNSPLHF.

For the CDR3, the DNA is TGTGCCAGCAGTTTAGAGGCGAACACTGAAGCTTTCTTT. Its protein product is CASSLEANTEAFF. The chain is built from TRBV28 and TRBJ1-1; D is undetermined. The V end lost 2 bases, the J end lost 1 base, and 5 bases lay between the germline ends. The CDR3 loop spans 13 amino acids. The germline gives CDR1 MDHEN, CDR2 SYDVKM.

The CDR3 reads CASSQGGWQSQETQYF. CDR3 nucleotides: TGTGCCAGCAGCCAAGGGGGTTGGCAGAGCCAAGAGACCCAGTACTTC. This sequence joins TRBV7-9 and TRBJ2-5; D is possibly TRBD1 (6 bases). Germline lookup yields CDR1 SEHNR and CDR2 FQNEAQ (reference sequence). The germline V and J ends were trimmed by 5 bases and 1 base, with 17 bases remaining between them. This CDR3 comprises 16 residues. Variable domain in full (rest from reference TRBV7-9 and TRBJ2-5): DTGVSQNPRHKITKRGQNVTFRCDPISEHNRLYWYRQTLGQGPEFLTYFQNEAQLEKSRLLSDRFSAERPKGSFSTLEIQRTEQGDSAMYLCASSQGGWQSQETQYFGPGTRLLVL.

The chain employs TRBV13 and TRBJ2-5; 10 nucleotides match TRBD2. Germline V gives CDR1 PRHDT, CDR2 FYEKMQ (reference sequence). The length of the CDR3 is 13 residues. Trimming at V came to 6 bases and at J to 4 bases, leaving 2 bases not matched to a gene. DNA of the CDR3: TGTGCCAGCAGTCTAGCGGGAGCAGAGACCCAGTACTTC. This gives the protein CASSLAGAETQYF.

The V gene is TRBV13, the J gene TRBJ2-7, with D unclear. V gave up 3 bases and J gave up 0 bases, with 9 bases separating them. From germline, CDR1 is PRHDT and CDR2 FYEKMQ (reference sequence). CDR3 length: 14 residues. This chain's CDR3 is CASSLNGNSYEQYF. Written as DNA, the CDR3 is TGTGCCAGCAGCTTGAATGGGAACTCCTACGAGCAGTACTTC.

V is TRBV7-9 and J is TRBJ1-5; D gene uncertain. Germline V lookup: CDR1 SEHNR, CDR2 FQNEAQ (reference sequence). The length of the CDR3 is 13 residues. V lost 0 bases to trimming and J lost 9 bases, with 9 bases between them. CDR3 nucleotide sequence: TGTGCCAGCAGCTTAGCCCGGGAATGGCCCCAGCATTTT. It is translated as CASSLAREWPQHF.

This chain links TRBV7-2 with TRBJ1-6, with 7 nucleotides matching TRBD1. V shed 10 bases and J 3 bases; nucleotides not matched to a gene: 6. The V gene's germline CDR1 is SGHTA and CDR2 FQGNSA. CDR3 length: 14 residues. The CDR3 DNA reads TGTGCCACCGAGACAGGGATCTATAATTCACCCCTCCACTTT. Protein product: CATETGIYNSPLHF.

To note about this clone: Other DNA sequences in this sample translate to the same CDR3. The CDR3 DNA follows: TGTGCCTGGAGTGTAGGAGGGGGTTCTAATCAGCCCCAGCATTTT. Residues: CAWSVGGGSNQPQHF. The chain recombines TRBV30 with TRBJ1-5; tentative D call: TRBD1 (6 bases). The germline V gene encodes CDR1 GTSNPN and CDR2 SVGIG (reference sequence). Trimming removed 0 bases at V and 4 bases at J, with 13 bases between. The CDR3 loop spans 15 amino acids.

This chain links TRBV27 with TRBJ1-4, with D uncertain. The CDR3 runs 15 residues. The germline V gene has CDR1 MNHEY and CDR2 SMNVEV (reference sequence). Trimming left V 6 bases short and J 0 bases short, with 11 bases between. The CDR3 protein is CASRTLGTTNEKLFF. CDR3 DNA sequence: TGTGCCAGCAGGACCTTGGGGACAACTAATGAAAAACTGTTTTTT.

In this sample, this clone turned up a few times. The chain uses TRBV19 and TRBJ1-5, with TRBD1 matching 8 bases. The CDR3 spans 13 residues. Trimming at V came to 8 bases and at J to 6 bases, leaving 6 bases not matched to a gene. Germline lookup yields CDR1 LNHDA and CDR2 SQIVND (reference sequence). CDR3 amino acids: CASGGTGGQPQHF. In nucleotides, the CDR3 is TGTGCCAGTGGGGGGACAGGCGGTCAGCCCCAGCATTTT.

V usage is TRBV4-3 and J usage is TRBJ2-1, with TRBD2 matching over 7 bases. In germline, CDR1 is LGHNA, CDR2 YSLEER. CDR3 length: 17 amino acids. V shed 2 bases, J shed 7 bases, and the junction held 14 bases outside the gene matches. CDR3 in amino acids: CASSQPRTGGDWNEQFF. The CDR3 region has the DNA TGCGCCAGCAGCCAACCTCGGACGGGAGGAGATTGGAATGAGCAGTTCTTC.

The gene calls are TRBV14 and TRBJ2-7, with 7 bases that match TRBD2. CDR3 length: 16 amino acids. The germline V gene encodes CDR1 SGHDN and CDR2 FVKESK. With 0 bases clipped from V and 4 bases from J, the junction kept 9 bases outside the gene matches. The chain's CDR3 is CASSQDSGLGKYEQYF. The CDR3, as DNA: TGTGCCAGCAGCCAAGATAGCGGGCTGGGGAAATACGAGCAGTACTTC.

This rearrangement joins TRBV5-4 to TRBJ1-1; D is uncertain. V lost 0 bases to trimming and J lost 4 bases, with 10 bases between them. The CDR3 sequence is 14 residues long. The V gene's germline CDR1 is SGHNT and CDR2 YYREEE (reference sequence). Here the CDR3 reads CASSLDGFSTEAFF. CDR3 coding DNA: TGTGCCAGCAGCTTGGATGGGTTTAGCACTGAAGCTTTCTTT.

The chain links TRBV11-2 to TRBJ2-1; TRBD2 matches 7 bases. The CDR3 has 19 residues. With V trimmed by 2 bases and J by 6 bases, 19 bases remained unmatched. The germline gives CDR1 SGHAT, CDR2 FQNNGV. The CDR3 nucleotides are TGTGCCAGCAGCTTAATGGCCAGGGCTCGGACGGGAGGTTCCAATGAGCAGTTCTTC. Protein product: CASSLMARARTGGSNEQFF.